The rows below give T cell receptor beta chains drawn from one sample of a study of T cells in Graves' hyperthyroidism and ophthalmopathy. MiXCR, run by TCRdb on the multiplex PCR reads, gives a single entry per CDR3 protein. Among approximately 640,000 distinct CDR3 sequences listed, about 18% were seen once. What was sequenced was blood. The receptor set was obtained from a man over 45 with Graves' hyperthyroidism. The CDR3 runs from the conserved cysteine through the conserved F or W. A D gene is named only where the DNA matches it firmly. A row's size may be missing; if present it is once, few, many or a size class.

TGTGCCTGGAAAGTGAACACTGAAGCTTTCTTT | CAWKVNTEAFF | . | many | TRBJ1-1 | TRBV30
TGTGCCAGCAGCTCGCCTAGCGGACTCCCCTACGAGCAGTACTTC | CASSSPSGLPYEQYF | TRBD2 | many | TRBJ2-7 | TRBV7-9
TGTGCCAGCAGTTTATTGGGGAAAGAGCTGTTTTTT | CASSLLGKELFF | . | . | TRBJ2-2 | TRBV28
TGCGCCAGCAGCTTGAAAAGGGAGACCCAGTACTTC | CASSLKRETQYF | . | . | TRBJ2-5 | TRBV5-1
TGCGCCAGCATAAAACTAGGAGGCACCGGGGAGCTGTTTTTT | CASIKLGGTGELFF | . | . | TRBJ2-2 | TRBV5-1
TGTGCCAGCAGGGTCTCTAGCGGGAGTAGGAATGAGCAGTTCTTC | CASRVSSGSRNEQFF | TRBD2 | . | TRBJ2-1 | TRBV6-1
TGTGCCAGCAGAATAGACACTGAGCAGTTCTTC | CASRIDTEQFF | . | . | TRBJ2-1 | TRBV7-9
TGTGCCAGCAGCTTAACAGGACACGGGGAGACCCAGTACTTC | CASSLTGHGETQYF | . | many | TRBJ2-5 | TRBV7-3
TGTGCCAGCAGCGTAATGGGGGACGTTGGAACAGATACGCAGTATTTT | CASSVMGDVGTDTQYF | . | once | TRBJ2-3 | TRBV9
TGCGCCAGCAGCCAAGAGGGCAGCAGCTCTGGGGCCAACGTCCTGACTTTC | CASSQEGSSSGANVLTF | . | . | TRBJ2-6 | TRBV4-3
TGTGCCAGCAGGGGGACAGGAGAAGGGGAAGCTTTCTTT | CASRGTGEGEAFF | TRBD1 | many | TRBJ1-1 | TRBV2
TGTGCCATCAGTCGGGGGGATATGGACACTGAAGCTTTCTTT | CAISRGDMDTEAFF | . | few | TRBJ1-1 | TRBV10-3
TGTGCCAGCAGCGTAGAGGGAAAAGGGAGGACTGAAGCTTTCTTT | CASSVEGKGRTEAFF | . | . | TRBJ1-1 | TRBV9
TGTGCCAGCAGCTTAGGGGCACTAGCATACAATGAGCAGTTCTTC | CASSLGALAYNEQFF | . | few | TRBJ2-1 | TRBV13
TGTGCCAGCCGACAGGATCGCTCCTACAATGAGCAGTTCTTC | CASRQDRSYNEQFF | . | . | TRBJ2-1 | TRBV19
TGTGCCAGCAGTTACTCGAGCGGGAGCTTCGAGACCCAGTACTTC | CASSYSSGSFETQYF | TRBD2 | many | TRBJ2-5 | TRBV6-6
TGTGCCAGCTCACCACGGGCAGGGAGTGATACGCAGTATTTT | CASSPRAGSDTQYF | . | many | TRBJ2-3 | TRBV18